This TCR beta chain was retrieved from a study of shared clonotypes between healthy human individuals. Study conclusions and caveats: When compared with the clonotypes that were shared by all four sorted-subset donors, the non-shared clonotypes turned out to have lower generation probabilities. The researchers took only blood, and tissue repertoires probably look different.

The repertoire was sequenced with immunoSEQ multiplex PCR; TCRdb's copy has only in-frame clones and lacks some. The sample lists roughly 1,000,000 clones; approximately 78% were seen once. Splitting the CD4+ cells yielded a CD45RA+ naive subset and a CD45RA-negative memory subset. The count of this clone is one. No antigen is known for it. The sample consisted of memory CD4+ T cells from PBMCs. Specified subset: CD45RA-negative fraction. This TCR was sampled from a man between 18 and 35 years old in good health. Some clones in this sample may be carry-over from other donors' samples.

The CDR3 DNA follows: TGCGCCAGCAGCCAAGTCCAGGGCTTCGGGGAAAAACTGTTTTTT. This gives the protein CASSQVQGFGEKLFF. The V call is TRBV4-1, the J call TRBJ1-4; tentatively, D is TRBD1 (5 bases). This CDR3 comprises 15 residues. CDR1 MGHRA and CDR2 YSYEKL come from the germline V gene. The V and J ends lost 1 base and 8 bases respectively, with 14 bases between them.